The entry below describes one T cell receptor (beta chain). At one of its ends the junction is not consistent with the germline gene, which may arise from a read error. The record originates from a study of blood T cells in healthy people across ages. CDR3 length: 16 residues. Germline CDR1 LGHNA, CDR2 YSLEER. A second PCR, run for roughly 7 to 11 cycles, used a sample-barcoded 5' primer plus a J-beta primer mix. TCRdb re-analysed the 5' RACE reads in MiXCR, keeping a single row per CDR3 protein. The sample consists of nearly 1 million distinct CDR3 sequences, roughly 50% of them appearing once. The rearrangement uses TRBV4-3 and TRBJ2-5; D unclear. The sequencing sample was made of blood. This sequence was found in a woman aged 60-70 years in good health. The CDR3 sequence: CASSQDRLVGQGTQYF. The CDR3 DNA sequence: TGCGCCAGCAGCCAAGACAGATTGGTTGGCCAAGGGACCCAGTACTTC.